The table lists the clone carrying this T cell receptor beta chain with many counts. CD8+CD4-CCR7+CD45RA+ sorting gave the naive CD8 T cells. The record originates from a study of molecular identifiers for immune sequencing clone quantification. TCRdb re-analysed the PCR reads in MiXCR, keeping a single row per CDR3 protein. The data show just under 650,000 distinct CDR3 sequences, 15% to 20% seen once. The CDR3 has 15 residues. Germline assignment: CDR1 SGHRS and CDR2 YFSETQ. Trimming shortened V by 0 bases and J by 0 bases, and 7 bases separated the two germline ends. Sample: naive CD8+ T cells from blood, with Jurkat cell RNA spiked in. Regarding subset: FACS-sorted CD8+CD4-CCR7+CD45RA+ naive T cells. The chain links TRBV5-1 to TRBJ1-5, with D unclear. The TCR originated in a human donor in good health. Some libraries in this study had Jurkat cell RNA spiked in. CDR3 amino acids: CASSLEGYSNQPQHF. Written as DNA, the CDR3 is TGCGCCAGCAGCTTGGAAGGCTATAGCAATCAGCCCCAGCATTTT.